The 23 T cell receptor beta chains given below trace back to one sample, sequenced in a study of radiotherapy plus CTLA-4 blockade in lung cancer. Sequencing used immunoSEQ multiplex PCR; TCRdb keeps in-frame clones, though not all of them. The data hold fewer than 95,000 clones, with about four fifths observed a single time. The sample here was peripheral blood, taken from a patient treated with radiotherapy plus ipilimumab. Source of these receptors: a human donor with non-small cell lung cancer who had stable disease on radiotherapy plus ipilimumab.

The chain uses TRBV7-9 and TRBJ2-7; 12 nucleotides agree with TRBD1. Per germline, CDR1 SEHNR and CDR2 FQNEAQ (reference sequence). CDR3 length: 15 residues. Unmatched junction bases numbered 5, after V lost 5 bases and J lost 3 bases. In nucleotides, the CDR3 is TGTGCCAGCAGCCATGGGACAGGGGGCGACTACGAGCAGTACTTC. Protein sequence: CASSHGTGGDYEQYF.

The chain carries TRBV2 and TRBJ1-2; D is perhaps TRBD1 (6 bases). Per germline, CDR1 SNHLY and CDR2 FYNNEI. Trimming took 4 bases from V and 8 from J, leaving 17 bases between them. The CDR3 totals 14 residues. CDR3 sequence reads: CASSGNPGVAGYTF. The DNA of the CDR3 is TGTGCCAGCAGTGGCAATCCAGGGGTCGCCGGCTACACCTTC.

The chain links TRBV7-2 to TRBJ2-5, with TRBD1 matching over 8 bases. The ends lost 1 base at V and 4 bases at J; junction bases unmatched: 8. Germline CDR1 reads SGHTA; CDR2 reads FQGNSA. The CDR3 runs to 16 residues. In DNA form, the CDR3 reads TGTGCCAGCAGCTTAGGGACAGGGATAAATCGAGAGACCCAGTACTTC. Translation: CASSLGTGINRETQYF.

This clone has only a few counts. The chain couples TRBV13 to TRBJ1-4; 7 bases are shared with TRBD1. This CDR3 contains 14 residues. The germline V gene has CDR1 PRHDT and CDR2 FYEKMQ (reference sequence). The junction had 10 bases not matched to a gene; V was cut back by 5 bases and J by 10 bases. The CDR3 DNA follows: TGTGCCAGCAGCCTTAGGACAGGTTTAGGAAAACTGTTTTTT. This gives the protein CASSLRTGLGKLFF.

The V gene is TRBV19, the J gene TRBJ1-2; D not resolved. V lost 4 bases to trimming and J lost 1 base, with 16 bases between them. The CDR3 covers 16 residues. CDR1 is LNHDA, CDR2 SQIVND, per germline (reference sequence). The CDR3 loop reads CASSNLRDTDNYGYTF. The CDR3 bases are TGTGCCAGTAGTAACCTCCGAGACACGGATAACTATGGCTACACCTTC.

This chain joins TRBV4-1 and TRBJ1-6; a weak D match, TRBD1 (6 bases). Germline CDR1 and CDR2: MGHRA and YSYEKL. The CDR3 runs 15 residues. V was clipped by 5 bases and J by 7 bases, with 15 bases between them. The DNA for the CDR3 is TGCGCCAGCAGCAAGAACTCAGGGGTCAATTCACCCCTCCACTTT. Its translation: CASSKNSGVNSPLHF.

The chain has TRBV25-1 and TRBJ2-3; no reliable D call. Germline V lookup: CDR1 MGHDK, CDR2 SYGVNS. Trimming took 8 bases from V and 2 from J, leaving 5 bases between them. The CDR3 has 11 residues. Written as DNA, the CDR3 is TGTGCCAGCGGTCACACAGATACGCAGTATTTT. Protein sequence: CASGHTDTQYF.

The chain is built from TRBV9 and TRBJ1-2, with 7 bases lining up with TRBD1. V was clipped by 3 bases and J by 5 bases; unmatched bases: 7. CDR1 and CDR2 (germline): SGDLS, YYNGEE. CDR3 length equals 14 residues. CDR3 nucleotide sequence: TGTGCCAGCAGCGCGACCGGGACAGTTTATGGCTACACCTTC. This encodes CASSATGTVYGYTF. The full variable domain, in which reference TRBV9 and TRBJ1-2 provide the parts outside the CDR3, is DSGVTQTPKHLITATGQRVTLRCSPRSGDLSVYWYQQSLDQGLQFLIQYYNGEERAKGNILERFSAQQFPDLHSELNLSSLELGDSALYFCASSATGTVYGYTFGSGTRLTVV.

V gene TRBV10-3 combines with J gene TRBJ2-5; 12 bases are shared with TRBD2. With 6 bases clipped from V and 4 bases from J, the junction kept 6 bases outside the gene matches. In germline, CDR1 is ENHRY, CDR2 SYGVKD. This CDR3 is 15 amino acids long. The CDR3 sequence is CAISPLAGGRETQYF. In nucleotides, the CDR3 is TGTGCCATCAGCCCTCTAGCGGGGGGGCGAGAGACCCAGTACTTC.

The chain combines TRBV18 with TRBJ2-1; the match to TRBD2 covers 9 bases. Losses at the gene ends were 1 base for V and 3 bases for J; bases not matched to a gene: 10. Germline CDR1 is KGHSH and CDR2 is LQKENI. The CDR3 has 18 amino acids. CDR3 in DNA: TGTGCCAGCTCACCACTAGATAAGCGGGGGGTCATCTACAATGAGCAGTTCTTC. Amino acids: CASSPLDKRGVIYNEQFF.

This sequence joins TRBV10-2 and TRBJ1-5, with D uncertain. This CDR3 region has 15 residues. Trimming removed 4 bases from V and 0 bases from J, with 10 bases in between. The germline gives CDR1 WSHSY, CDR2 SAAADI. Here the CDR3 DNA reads TGCGCCAGCAGTGTAGGGTGGGGTAGCAATCAGCCCCAGCATTTT. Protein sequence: CASSVGWGSNQPQHF.

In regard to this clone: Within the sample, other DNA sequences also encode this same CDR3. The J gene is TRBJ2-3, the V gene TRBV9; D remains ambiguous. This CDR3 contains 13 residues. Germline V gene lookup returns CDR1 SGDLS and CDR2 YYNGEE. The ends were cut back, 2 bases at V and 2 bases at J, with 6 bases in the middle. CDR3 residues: CASSVGFTDTQYF. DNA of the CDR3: TGTGCCAGCAGCGTCGGATTCACAGATACGCAGTATTTT. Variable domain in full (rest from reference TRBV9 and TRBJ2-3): DSGVTQTPKHLITATGQRVTLRCSPRSGDLSVYWYQQSLDQGLQFLIQYYNGEERAKGNILERFSAQQFPDLHSELNLSSLELGDSALYFCASSVGFTDTQYFGPGTRLTVL.

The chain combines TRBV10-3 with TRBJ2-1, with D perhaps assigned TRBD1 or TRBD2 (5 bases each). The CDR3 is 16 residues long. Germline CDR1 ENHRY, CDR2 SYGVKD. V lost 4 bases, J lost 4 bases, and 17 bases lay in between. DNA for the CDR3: TGTGCCATCAGTGGGGACCCGATACTTGGGTACAATGAGCAGTTCTTC. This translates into CAISGDPILGYNEQFF.

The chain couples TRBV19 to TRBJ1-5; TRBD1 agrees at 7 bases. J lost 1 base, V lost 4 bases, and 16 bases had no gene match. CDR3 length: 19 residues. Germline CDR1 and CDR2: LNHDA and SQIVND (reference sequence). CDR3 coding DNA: TGTGCCAGTAGTAGCTCAAGGGTGGCAGGGGGATTGAGCAATCAGCCCCAGCATTTT. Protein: CASSSSRVAGGLSNQPQHF.

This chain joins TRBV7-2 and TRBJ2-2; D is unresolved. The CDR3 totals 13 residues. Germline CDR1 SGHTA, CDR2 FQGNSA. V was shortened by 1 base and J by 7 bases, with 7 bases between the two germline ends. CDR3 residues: CASSLGLGGELFF. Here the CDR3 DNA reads TGTGCCAGCAGCTTAGGTCTCGGCGGGGAGCTGTTTTTT.

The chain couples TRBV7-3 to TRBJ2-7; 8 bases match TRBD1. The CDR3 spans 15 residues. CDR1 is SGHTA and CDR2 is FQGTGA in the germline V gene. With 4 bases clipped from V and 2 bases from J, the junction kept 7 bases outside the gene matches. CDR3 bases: TGTGCCAGCAGCTACTCGGGACAGGAGGCCTACGAGCAGTACTTC. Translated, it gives CASSYSGQEAYEQYF.

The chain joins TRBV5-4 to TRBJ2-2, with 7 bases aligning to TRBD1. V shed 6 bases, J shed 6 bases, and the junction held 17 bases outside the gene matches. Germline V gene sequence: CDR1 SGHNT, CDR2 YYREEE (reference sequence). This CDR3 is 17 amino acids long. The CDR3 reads CASTSEVGQTSSGELFF. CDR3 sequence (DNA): TGTGCCAGCACCAGCGAGGTGGGACAGACCTCGTCCGGGGAGCTGTTTTTT.

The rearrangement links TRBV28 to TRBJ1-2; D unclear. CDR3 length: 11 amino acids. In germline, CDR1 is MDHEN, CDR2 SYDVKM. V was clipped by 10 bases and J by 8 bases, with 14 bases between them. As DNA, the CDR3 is TGTGCCACCGTTGAGATTAGAGGCTACACCTTC. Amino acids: CATVEIRGYTF.

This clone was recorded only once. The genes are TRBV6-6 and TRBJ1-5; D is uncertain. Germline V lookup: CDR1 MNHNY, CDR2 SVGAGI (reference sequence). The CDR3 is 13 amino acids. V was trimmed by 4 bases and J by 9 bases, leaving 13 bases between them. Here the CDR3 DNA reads TGTGCCAGCAGTTCCCCCCACCCAGGGCCCCAGCATTTT. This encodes CASSSPHPGPQHF.

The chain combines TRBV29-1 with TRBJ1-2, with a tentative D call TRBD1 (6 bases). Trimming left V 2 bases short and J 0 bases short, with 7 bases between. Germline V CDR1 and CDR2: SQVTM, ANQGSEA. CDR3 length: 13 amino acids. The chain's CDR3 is CSVETGSNYGYTF. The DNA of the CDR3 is TGCAGCGTTGAAACAGGGTCTAACTATGGCTACACCTTC.

The CDR3: CASSLTSGSPYEQYF. Written as DNA, the CDR3 is TGTGCCAGCTCTCTCACTAGCGGGAGCCCCTACGAGCAGTACTTC. The chain links TRBV18 to TRBJ2-7; 11 bases are a match to TRBD2. The V and J ends lost 6 bases and 2 bases, in that order; junction bases with no gene match: 6. The germline CDR1 and CDR2 sequences are KGHSH and LQKENI. The CDR3 spans 15 residues. Full variable domain (remainder filled in from reference TRBV18 and TRBJ2-7): NAGVMQNPRHLVRRRGQEARLRCSPMKGHSHVYWYRQLPEEGLKFMVYLQKENIIDESGMPKERFSAEFPKEGPSILRIQQVVRGDSAAYFCASSLTSGSPYEQYFGPGTRLTVT.

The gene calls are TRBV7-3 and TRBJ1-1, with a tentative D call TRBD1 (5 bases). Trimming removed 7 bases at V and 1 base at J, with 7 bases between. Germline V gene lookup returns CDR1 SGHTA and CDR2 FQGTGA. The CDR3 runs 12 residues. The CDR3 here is CASKGPNTEAFF. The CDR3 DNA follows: TGTGCCAGCAAGGGGCCGAACACTGAAGCTTTCTTT.

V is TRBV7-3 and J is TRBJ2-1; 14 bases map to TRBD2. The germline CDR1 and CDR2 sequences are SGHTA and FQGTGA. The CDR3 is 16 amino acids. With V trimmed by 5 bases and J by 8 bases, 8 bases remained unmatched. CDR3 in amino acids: CASSPRLAGGWDEQFF. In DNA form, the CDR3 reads TGTGCCAGCAGCCCGAGACTAGCGGGAGGGTGGGATGAGCAGTTCTTC.